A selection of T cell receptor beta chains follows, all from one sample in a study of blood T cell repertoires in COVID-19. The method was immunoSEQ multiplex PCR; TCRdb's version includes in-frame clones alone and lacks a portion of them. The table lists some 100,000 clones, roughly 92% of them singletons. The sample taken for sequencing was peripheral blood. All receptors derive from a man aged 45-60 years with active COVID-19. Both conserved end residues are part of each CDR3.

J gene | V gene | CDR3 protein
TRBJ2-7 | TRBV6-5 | CASSTNGNPYEQYF
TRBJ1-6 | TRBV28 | CASSRDTGVESSPLHF
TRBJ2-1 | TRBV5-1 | CASSSGSGSGRQDEQFF
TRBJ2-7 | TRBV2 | CASTRISGEEQYF
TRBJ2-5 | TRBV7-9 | CASSPLRTGVRETQYF
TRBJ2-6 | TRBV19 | CASSPYTGANVLTF
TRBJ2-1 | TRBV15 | CATSQGQSSYNEQFF
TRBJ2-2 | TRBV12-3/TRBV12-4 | CASSLRGGELFF
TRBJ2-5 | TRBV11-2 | CASSPLYSGQETQYF
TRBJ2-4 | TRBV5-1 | CASSLTGGQSKNIQYF
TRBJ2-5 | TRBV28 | CASSLLSRGPETQYF
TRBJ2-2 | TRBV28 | CASSLWGLAENTGELFF
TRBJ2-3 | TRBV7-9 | CASSPVATGADTQYF
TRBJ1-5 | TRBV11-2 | CASSLGTGLNQPQHF